Presented here are 22 T cell receptor beta chains from one specimen sequenced in a study of blood T cell repertoires in COVID-19. The table came from immunoSEQ multiplex PCR; TCRdb's copy has only in-frame clones and leaves some out. The sample carries approximately 220,000 clones, approximately 80% recorded once. The sequenced sample was peripheral blood. These receptor sequences come from a woman in her seventies with acute or convalescent COVID-19.

This chain links TRBV10-1 with TRBJ1-1; 9 nucleotides agree with TRBD1. CDR3 length: 15 amino acids. Per the germline V gene, CDR1 is WNHNN and CDR2 is SYGVQD (reference sequence). J gave up 5 bases and V 0 bases, and 4 bases lay outside the gene matches. Here the CDR3 reads CASSESYRGRTEAFF. CDR3 nucleotide sequence: TGCGCCAGCAGTGAGTCCTACAGGGGGCGTACTGAAGCTTTCTTT.

The V gene is TRBV3-1 (or the pseudogene TRBV3-2), the J gene TRBJ2-3, with a tentative D call TRBD2 (6 bases). Trimming pared 4 bases from V and 4 bases from J, leaving 18 bases between. The V gene's germline CDR1 is LGHDT and CDR2 YNNKEL (reference sequence). This CDR3 is built from 16 residues. Here the CDR3 reads CASSPLRPGGPDTQYF. The CDR3 DNA reads as TGTGCCAGCAGCCCTCTGAGACCCGGGGGTCCAGATACGCAGTATTTT.

This sequence joins TRBV6-1 and TRBJ1-5, with D possibly being TRBD1 (5 bases). The CDR3 totals 13 residues. Trimming pared 5 bases from V and 3 bases from J, leaving 8 bases between. Per the germline V gene, CDR1 is MNHNS and CDR2 is SASEGT. The CDR3 DNA is TGTGCCAGCAGTTCACAGGACAATCAGCCCCAGCATTTT. It translates to CASSSQDNQPQHF.

The gene calls are TRBV2 and TRBJ2-2, with TRBD1 as a possible D gene (5 bases). The CDR3 consists of 14 residues. The V gene lost 6 bases and the J gene lost 1 base, with 9 bases spanning the gap. CDR1 and CDR2 from the germline V gene are SNHLY and FYNNEI. The CDR3, as DNA: TGTGCCAGCAGGTCGACAGTGAACACCGGGGAGCTGTTTTTT. Translation gives CASRSTVNTGELFF.

This chain links TRBV6-2 or TRBV6-3 with TRBJ2-3, with 10 bases lining up with TRBD1. CDR1 is MNHEY, CDR2 SVGEGT, per germline. The CDR3 contains 15 residues. Losses at the gene ends were 6 bases for V and 6 bases for J; bases not matched to a gene: 9. CDR3 nucleotide sequence: TGTGCCAGCAGCTTAGACAGGGGGCTTTTGGATACGCAGTATTTT. Protein product: CASSLDRGLLDTQYF.

The chain joins TRBV7-8 to TRBJ2-1; D remains unclear. Trimming cost V 3 bases and J 0 bases, with 9 bases left between them. The germline V gene has CDR1 SGHVS and CDR2 FQNEAQ. The CDR3 is 15 residues long. The CDR3 DNA sequence: TGTGCCAGCAGCTTTCGCGGAAGCTCCTACAATGAGCAGTTCTTC. Protein product: CASSFRGSSYNEQFF. Full variable domain (rest looked up from reference TRBV7-8 and TRBJ2-1): GAGVSQSPRYKVAKRGQDVALRCDPISGHVSLFWYQQALGQGPEFLTYFQNEAQLDKSGLPSDRFFAERPEGSVSTLKIQRTQQEDSAVYLCASSFRGSSYNEQFFGPGTRLTVL.

The chain recombines TRBV9 with TRBJ1-4; D remains unclear. Trimming stripped 4 bases from V and 5 bases from J, with 15 bases between. Germline V gene lookup returns CDR1 SGDLS and CDR2 YYNGEE. The CDR3 extends over 15 amino acids. The DNA of the CDR3 is TGTGCCAGCAGCATAGATTCGGGTTTCAATGAAAAACTGTTTTTT. Protein product: CASSIDSGFNEKLFF.

The rearrangement links TRBV6-5 to TRBJ1-4, with a possible D match to TRBD1 (6 bases). V lost 9 bases and J lost 4, with 15 bases in between. This CDR3 is built from 14 residues. Germline CDR1 and CDR2: MNHEY and SVGAGI. The CDR3 loop reads CASRLQGYNEKLFF. The CDR3 DNA reads TGTGCCAGTCGTCTGCAGGGGTATAATGAAAAACTGTTTTTT.

The chain uses TRBV7-2 and TRBJ1-2; weak D call: TRBD1 (5 bases). Germline values: CDR1 SGHTA, CDR2 FQGNSA. There are 15 residues in the CDR3. V gave up 1 base and J gave up 4 bases, with 13 bases separating them. CDR3 nucleotide sequence: TGTGCCAGCAGCTTAGTAGTCGGGGGGAGCTATGGCTACACCTTC. Protein: CASSLVVGGSYGYTF.

This chain connects TRBV10-1 to TRBJ2-7; tentatively, D is TRBD1 (6 bases). CDR1 is WNHNN and CDR2 is SYGVQD in the germline V gene (reference sequence). Trimming pared 6 bases from V and 0 bases from J, leaving 12 bases between. The CDR3 spans 14 residues. The CDR3 sequence is CASSEGGSSYEQYF. CDR3 bases: TGCGCCAGCAGCGAAGGGGGTAGCTCCTACGAGCAGTACTTC.

The chain joins TRBV7-2 to TRBJ2-5, with a tentative D call TRBD1 (6 bases). Per the germline V gene, CDR1 is SGHTA and CDR2 is FQGNSA. The CDR3 has 15 amino acids. V lost 1 base and J lost 3, with 12 bases in between. The CDR3 spells CASSLVSRGKETQYF. CDR3 coding DNA: TGTGCCAGCAGCTTAGTGAGCAGGGGTAAAGAGACCCAGTACTTC.

V usage is TRBV6-2 or TRBV6-3 and J usage is TRBJ2-1; tentative D call: TRBD1 (5 bases). This CDR3 is 15 amino acids long. V lost 3 bases to trimming and J lost 0 bases, with 9 bases between them. Germline V gene lookup returns CDR1 MNHEY and CDR2 SVGEGT. The CDR3 protein is CASSYLQGSYNEQFF. CDR3 DNA: TGTGCCAGCAGTTATCTTCAGGGCTCCTACAATGAGCAGTTCTTC.

V is TRBV9 and J is TRBJ1-2; D not resolved. Germline V gene data show CDR1 as SGDLS and CDR2 as YYNGEE. The CDR3 consists of 15 residues. The germline V and J ends were trimmed by 3 bases and 0 bases, with 12 bases remaining between them. CDR3 sequence reads: CASSERPGTNYGYTF. As DNA, the CDR3 is TGTGCCAGCAGCGAGCGTCCGGGGACTAACTATGGCTACACCTTC.

This chain uses TRBV29-1 with TRBJ2-5; possible D gene TRBD1, 5 bases. CDR1 is SQVTM and CDR2 is ANQGSEA in the germline V gene. Trimming cost V 3 bases and J 4 bases, with 12 bases left between them. The CDR3 totals 13 residues. In DNA form, the CDR3 reads TGCAGCGTTGAGATTCACCAGGGAGAGACCCAGTACTTC. This encodes CSVEIHQGETQYF.

The V gene is TRBV6-5, the J gene TRBJ2-3; D possibly corresponds to TRBD2 (5 bases). With 6 bases removed from V and 9 bases from J, the gap between germline ends came to 13 bases. This CDR3 is built from 12 residues. CDR1 and CDR2 (germline): MNHEY, SVGAGI. The CDR3 DNA is TGTGCCAGCAGAACTGGGGAGACGACGCAGTATTTT. This codes for CASRTGETTQYF.

The genes are TRBV7-9 and TRBJ2-1; 8 bases are a match to TRBD2. CDR1 and CDR2 from the germline V gene are SEHNR and FQNEAQ (reference sequence). Trimming cost V 8 bases and J 3 bases; bases outside gene matches: 3. There are 13 residues in the CDR3. The CDR3, as DNA: TGTGCCAGCCGGGGGGGAAACTACAATGAGCAGTTCTTC. This translates into CASRGGNYNEQFF.

The chain links TRBV7-7 to TRBJ2-7, with 8 nucleotides matching TRBD1. This CDR3 has 15 amino acids. V was clipped by 4 bases and J by 12 bases; unmatched bases: 17. CDR1 is SSHAT and CDR2 is FNYEAQ in the germline V gene (reference sequence). The CDR3 reads CASSSSGTGSPKLYF. The DNA of the CDR3 is TGTGCCAGCAGCTCCTCCGGGACAGGCTCACCCAAGCTGTACTTC.

The chain couples TRBV2 to TRBJ1-4; 7 bases line up with TRBD1. V lost 0 bases and J lost 4; bases outside the gene matches: 8. CDR1 SNHLY and CDR2 FYNNEI come from the germline V gene. The CDR3 is 17 residues long. CDR3 amino acids: CASSEARRQGSNEKLFF. Here the CDR3 DNA reads TGTGCCAGCAGTGAAGCTAGAAGACAGGGAAGTAATGAAAAACTGTTTTTT.

The V and J genes are TRBV23-1 and TRBJ2-5; 8 bases line up with TRBD2. TRBV23-1 is given ORF status, its function remaining uncertain. CDR3 length: 14 amino acids. V was pared by 6 bases and J by 5 bases, with 8 bases of the junction left unmatched. The CDR3 loop is CASRVAGNCETQYF. The CDR3 DNA is TGCGCCAGCAGAGTAGCGGGGAACTGTGAGACCCAGTACTTC.

V is TRBV24-1 and J is TRBJ2-1; 8 nucleotides agree with TRBD1. The V gene's germline CDR1 is KGHDR and CDR2 SFDVKD. The CDR3 contains 17 residues. Trimming removed 4 bases from V and 8 bases from J; junction bases left unmatched: 15. The CDR3 loop is CATSERQGLGGMDEQFF. The CDR3, as DNA: TGTGCCACCAGTGAGAGACAGGGGTTAGGCGGGATGGATGAGCAGTTCTTC.

The chain is built from TRBV6-5 and TRBJ1-5; 10 positions match TRBD1. The germline V gene encodes CDR1 MNHEY and CDR2 SVGAGI. The length of the CDR3 is 14 residues. V shed 6 bases and J 6 bases; nucleotides not matched to a gene: 5. Written as DNA, the CDR3 is TGTGCCAGCAGCTTGGGACAGGGGAGTCAGCCCCAGCATTTT. Protein: CASSLGQGSQPQHF.

The chain links TRBV11-1 to TRBJ2-1, with TRBD1 identical over 8 bases. V dropped 6 bases and J dropped 6; count of bases not matched to a gene: 7. The germline V gene encodes CDR1 SGHAT and CDR2 FQDESV (reference sequence). The CDR3 consists of 14 residues. The CDR3 region is CASSSRTGRNEQFF. The CDR3 DNA is TGTGCCAGCAGTTCAAGGACAGGGCGCAATGAGCAGTTCTTC.